The subject of this entry is one T cell receptor (beta chain). V was clipped by 0 bases and J by 7 bases, with 15 bases between them. The CDR3 is made up of 14 amino acids. CDR1 is GTSNPN and CDR2 is SVGIG in the germline V gene (reference sequence). The sample originates from a study of glioma-infiltrating T cells after dendritic cell vaccination. Measured with immunoSEQ multiplex PCR; TCRdb has only the in-frame clones, and not every one. Counted here are about 38,000 clones, about 80% occurring once; the ten biggest clones make up under 10%. This receptor was taken from a human donor with glioblastoma. Source: blood, taken before dendritic cell vaccination. The V call is TRBV30, the J call TRBJ1-1, with a possible D match to TRBD1 (6 bases). The CDR3 reads CAWSVGGGMGEAFF. CDR3 nucleotide sequence: TGTGCCTGGAGTGTAGGGGGAGGGATGGGTGAAGCTTTCTTT.